This T cell receptor beta chain was identified during a study of shared clonotypes between healthy human individuals. Profiling relied on immunoSEQ multiplex PCR, and the TCRdb table lists in-frame clones only, not all of them. The profile shows roughly 550,000 clones, just under 97% of them singletons. Terminally differentiated effector memory CD45RA+ cells were left out of the naive CD8 fraction, which was CD45RO-negative and positively selected for CCR7. CDR1 and CDR2 from the germline V gene are SNHLY and FYNNEI. Trimming cost V 8 bases and J 3 bases, with 35 bases left between them. This CDR3 has 20 amino acids.

The sequenced material came from naive CD8+ T cells sorted from blood. The receptor was isolated from a young woman in good health. V is TRBV2 and J is TRBJ2-7, with D perhaps matching TRBD2 (5 bases). The CDR3 DNA sequence: TGTGCCAGCCTAGATCTCGCGAACAGTGGACTTGATAAGTTGGGCTACGAGCAGTACTTC. Translating gives CASLDLANSGLDKLGYEQYF.